Each of the 14 T cell receptor beta chains below was sequenced from the same sample in a study of blood T cell repertoires in COVID-19. Here immunoSEQ multiplex PCR was the method, and the copy in TCRdb shows in-frame clones only, minus some. Among about 66,000 clones listed, about 80% were seen once. Sequenced material: peripheral blood. All receptors derive from a man aged 55 to 70 with acute or convalescent COVID-19.

The rearrangement links TRBV7-2 to TRBJ2-7; possible D gene TRBD2, 5 bases. The CDR3 spans 14 residues. Looked up from germline, CDR1 is SGHTA and CDR2 is FQGNSA. The V end was cut by 5 bases, the J end by 3 bases, with 14 bases between. This chain's CDR3 is CASSARGRDYEQYV. CDR3 nucleotides: TGTGCCAGCAGCGCTCGAGGACGGGACTACGAGCAGTACGTC.

This chain uses TRBV5-5 with TRBJ2-2; D gene uncertain. The V and J ends lost 7 bases and 3 bases respectively, with 10 bases between them. Germline V gene lookup returns CDR1 SGHKS and CDR2 YYEKEE (reference sequence). The CDR3 is 13 amino acids. The CDR3 DNA reads as TGTGCCAGCTCCCCTTTTCACACCGGGGAGCTGTTTTTT. Amino acid sequence: CASSPFHTGELFF.

This clone appeared a single time. V usage is TRBV5-1 and J usage is TRBJ1-6, with D perhaps matching TRBD1 (6 bases). The germline V and J ends were trimmed by 0 bases and 9 bases, with 13 bases remaining between them. Germline assignment: CDR1 SGHRS and CDR2 YFSETQ. The CDR3 extends over 15 amino acids. Here the CDR3 DNA reads TGCGCCAGCAGCTTGGAGGACAGCCACGTTTCACCCCTCCACTTT. This translates into CASSLEDSHVSPLHF.

This clone showed up just once. Other DNA sequences in the sample encode the same CDR3. J is TRBJ1-3 and V is TRBV29-1, with TRBD1 as a possible D gene (6 bases). CDR3 length: 13 residues. Per germline, CDR1 SQVTM and CDR2 ANQGSEA. V was trimmed by 6 bases and J by 2 bases, leaving 11 bases between them. The CDR3 region is CSVEQGAGNTIYF. CDR3 sequence (DNA): TGCAGCGTGGAACAGGGTGCTGGAAACACCATATATTTT.

The J gene is TRBJ2-2, the V gene TRBV5-6; tentative D call: TRBD1 (6 bases). The CDR3 contains 16 residues. V gave up 6 bases and J gave up 6 bases, with 21 bases separating them. Per the germline V gene, CDR1 is SGHDT and CDR2 is YYEEEE. In DNA form, the CDR3 reads TGTGCCAGCAAAGCACCGGGACACCAGCTATCCGGGGAGCTGTTTTTT. Protein: CASKAPGHQLSGELFF.

CDR3 sequence: CASSPGIVDRDEQFF. The CDR3 coding sequence is TGTGCCAGCAGCCCGGGGATTGTGGATAGAGATGAGCAGTTCTTC. This chain joins TRBV7-7 and TRBJ2-1; weak D call: TRBD2 (5 bases). The CDR3 length is 15 residues. V was clipped by 5 bases and J by 8 bases, with 19 bases between them. Germline loops: CDR1 SSHAT, CDR2 FNYEAQ (reference sequence).

The chain employs TRBV19 and TRBJ2-3, with D perhaps matching TRBD2 (5 bases). Germline loops: CDR1 LNHDA, CDR2 SQIVND (reference sequence). The CDR3 has 12 amino acids. Trimming removed 6 bases at V and 6 bases at J, with 10 bases between. The CDR3 DNA sequence: TGTGCCAGTAGCCTTATAGCGGATACGCAGTATTTT. This encodes CASSLIADTQYF.

This chain joins TRBV10-2 and TRBJ2-5; D perhaps matches TRBD2 (6 bases). V gave up 0 bases and J gave up 5 bases, with 16 bases separating them. Germline CDR1 and CDR2: WSHSY and SAAADI. The CDR3 covers 16 residues. The CDR3 sequence: CASSESAGPSGETQYF. In DNA form, the CDR3 reads TGCGCCAGCAGTGAGTCTGCGGGACCCAGCGGGGAGACCCAGTACTTC.

This clone was seen just once. V usage is TRBV4-3 and J usage is TRBJ1-6; TRBD1 might be the D (5 bases). Trimming cost V 1 base and J 3 bases, with 7 bases left between them. The CDR3 has 15 residues. Germline CDR1 LGHNA, CDR2 YSLEER. The CDR3 loop reads CASSQGRDYNSPLHF. CDR3 bases: TGCGCCAGCAGCCAAGGCAGGGACTATAATTCACCCCTCCACTTT.

V usage is TRBV3-1 (or the pseudogene TRBV3-2) and J usage is TRBJ2-5; a weak D match, TRBD1 (6 bases). CDR3 length: 16 amino acids. Between the trimmed V and J ends, which lost 3 bases and 2 bases, there was a span of 16 bases. Germline CDR1 is LGHDT and CDR2 is YNNKEL (reference sequence). The CDR3 nucleotides read TGTGCCAGCAGCCAGGGGGCGACAGGTTCTCAAGAGACCCAGTACTTC. Translation gives CASSQGATGSQETQYF.

CDR3 nucleotide sequence: TGTGCCAGCAGCCCCGGACAGAGGATGAACACTGAAGCTTTCTTT. Amino acid sequence: CASSPGQRMNTEAFF. The chain employs TRBV3-1 (or the pseudogene TRBV3-2) and TRBJ1-1; a weak D match, TRBD1 (6 bases). V shed 4 bases and J shed 0 bases, with 12 bases lying between them. Germline loops: CDR1 LGHDT, CDR2 YNNKEL (reference sequence). This CDR3 is 15 amino acids long.

The chain combines TRBV7-9 with TRBJ1-1; 10 bases agree with TRBD1. The CDR3 extends over 17 amino acids. CDR1 and CDR2 (germline): SEHNR, FQNEAQ (reference sequence). After removal of 5 bases from V and 4 bases from J, the junction contained 13 bases not matched to a gene. CDR3 loop: CASSPTWTGGSSTEAFF. DNA for the CDR3: TGTGCCAGCAGCCCCACTTGGACAGGGGGAAGTAGCACTGAAGCTTTCTTT.

This clone was seen just once. This chain joins TRBV5-4 and TRBJ2-7, with D perhaps TRBD2 (6 bases). Deletions cut 2 bases from V and 0 bases from J, with 12 bases between. From germline, CDR1 is SGHNT and CDR2 YYREEE (reference sequence). The CDR3 has 15 amino acids. CDR3 nucleotide sequence: TGTGCCAGCAGCTTCGGCGGGAACCCCTCCTACGAGCAGTACGTC. It yields the protein CASSFGGNPSYEQYV.

J is TRBJ2-7 and V is TRBV5-1; TRBD1 might be the D (5 bases). The V end was cut by 2 bases, the J end by 2 bases, with 11 bases between. Germline assignment: CDR1 SGHRS and CDR2 YFSETQ. The CDR3 runs to 14 residues. The DNA of the CDR3 is TGCGCCAGCAGCTTTGTGGGCAGGGCCTACGAGCAGTACTTC. Translation gives CASSFVGRAYEQYF.